The 14 T cell receptor beta chains below were found in one sample sequenced in a study of OX40 agonist ivuxolimab in advanced cancers. TCRdb's copy holds only in-frame clones and misses some; the assay was immunoSEQ multiplex PCR. The table includes 68,000 or so clones, about 82% detected once. The sample consisted of CD4+ or CD8+ T cells sorted from blood, taken in a trial of the OX40 agonist ivuxolimab. The receptors shown here come from an adult with an advanced solid tumor such as melanoma, head and neck, liver or kidney cancer.

The chain links TRBV2 to TRBJ1-4, with D maybe TRBD1 (5 bases). Germline V CDR1 and CDR2: SNHLY, FYNNEI. This CDR3 region has 15 residues. Trimming shortened V by 2 bases and J by 7 bases, and 14 bases separated the two germline ends. The CDR3 DNA sequence: TGTGCCAGCAGTGAAATCGGGGCGGGAGGTGAAAAACTGTTTTTT. Amino acids: CASSEIGAGGEKLFF.

The chain couples TRBV7-2 to TRBJ2-5; the match to TRBD2 covers 11 bases. Losses at the gene ends were 5 bases for V and 2 bases for J; bases not matched to a gene: 7. This CDR3 contains 16 residues. CDR1 is SGHTA and CDR2 is FQGNSA in the germline V gene. This CDR3 reads CASSPRLAGGQETQYF. The CDR3 coding sequence is TGTGCCAGCAGCCCCCGGCTAGCGGGGGGTCAAGAGACCCAGTACTTC.

This sequence joins TRBV9 and TRBJ2-3, with TRBD2 matching over 11 bases. The CDR3 runs to 15 residues. The V and J ends lost 5 bases and 1 base, in that order; junction bases with no gene match: 3. Per germline, CDR1 SGDLS and CDR2 YYNGEE. The CDR3 is CASSLTSGGTDTQYF. The CDR3 coding sequence is TGTGCCAGCAGTTTGACTAGCGGGGGCACAGATACGCAGTATTTT. Together with reference TRBV9 and TRBJ2-3, the CDR3 gives the full variable domain: DSGVTQTPKHLITATGQRVTLRCSPRSGDLSVYWYQQSLDQGLQFLIQYYNGEERAKGNILERFSAQQFPDLHSELNLSSLELGDSALYFCASSLTSGGTDTQYFGPGTRLTVL.

The rearrangement uses TRBV18 and TRBJ1-4; D possibly corresponds to TRBD1 (6 bases). Germline V lookup: CDR1 KGHSH, CDR2 LQKENI. The CDR3 covers 15 residues. Trimming pared 3 bases from V and 5 bases from J, leaving 13 bases between. The CDR3 reads CASSPSLQGNEKLFF. CDR3 nucleotide sequence: TGTGCCAGCTCACCTTCCTTACAGGGAAATGAAAAACTGTTTTTT. Combining the CDR3 with reference TRBV18 and TRBJ1-4 gives the whole variable domain NAGVMQNPRHLVRRRGQEARLRCSPMKGHSHVYWYRQLPEEGLKFMVYLQKENIIDESGMPKERFSAEFPKEGPSILRIQQVVRGDSAAYFCASSPSLQGNEKLFFGSGTQLSVL.

This sequence joins TRBV4-1 and TRBJ2-7; TRBD1 matches 10 bases. CDR1 is MGHRA, CDR2 YSYEKL, per germline. The CDR3 is 17 residues long. The J segment lost 2 bases and the V segment lost 0 bases, leaving 7 bases of the junction unmatched. CDR3 protein: CASSQDRGTGETYEQYF. The CDR3 DNA reads TGCGCCAGCAGCCAAGATCGGGGGACAGGGGAGACCTACGAGCAGTACTTC.

The chain recombines TRBV9 with TRBJ2-5, with no clear D. The V gene lost 0 bases and the J gene lost 0 bases, with 6 bases spanning the gap. This CDR3 has 14 amino acids. CDR1 is SGDLS and CDR2 is YYNGEE in the germline V gene. For the CDR3, the DNA is TGTGCCAGCAGCGTAGAGGTCTACCAAGAGACCCAGTACTTC. It is translated as CASSVEVYQETQYF.

This clone was seen a single time. This chain joins TRBV4-3 and TRBJ1-1, with a tentative D call TRBD1 (6 bases). Germline V gene lookup returns CDR1 LGHNA and CDR2 YSLEER. V was trimmed by 0 bases and J by 3 bases, leaving 17 bases between them. The CDR3 is 17 amino acids. The CDR3 sequence is CASSQEGIGTPYTEAFF. The CDR3 bases are TGCGCCAGCAGCCAAGAAGGAATCGGGACACCTTACACTGAAGCTTTCTTT.

The gene calls are TRBV9 and TRBJ2-7; 13 nucleotides agree with TRBD2. J gave up 7 bases and V 0 bases, and 4 bases lay outside the gene matches. Germline values: CDR1 SGDLS, CDR2 YYNGEE. There are 15 residues in the CDR3. The CDR3, as DNA: TGTGCCAGCAGCGTAGGGACTAGCGGGAGAGGTGAGCAGTACTTC. It translates to CASSVGTSGRGEQYF.

This clone was seen only once. The rearrangement uses TRBV28 and TRBJ1-1; D unresolved. The V and J ends lost 8 bases and 1 base respectively, with 8 bases between them. Per the germline V gene, CDR1 is MDHEN and CDR2 is SYDVKM. This CDR3 contains 12 residues. In nucleotides, the CDR3 is TGTGCCAGCCTCACAGAGAACACTGAAGCTTTCTTT. It specifies CASLTENTEAFF.

This clone occurred a few times. The genes are TRBV18 and TRBJ2-5; D call uncertain. Trimming left V 2 bases short and J 3 bases short, with 4 bases between. Germline assignment: CDR1 KGHSH and CDR2 LQKENI. This CDR3 has 12 amino acids. CDR3 DNA sequence: TGTGCCAGCTCACCATGGGAAGAGACCCAGTACTTC. It translates to CASSPWEETQYF.

This rearrangement joins TRBV7-3 to TRBJ1-1, with D uncertain. Germline V gives CDR1 SGHTA, CDR2 FQGTGA. CDR3 length equals 14 residues. Trimming took 2 bases from V and 1 from J, leaving 8 bases between them. For the CDR3, the DNA is TGTGCCAGCAGCTTAGTTCCCCAGAACACTGAAGCTTTCTTT. Protein product: CASSLVPQNTEAFF.

The CDR3 coding sequence is TGTGCCAGCAGTGTGGGACAGGGAGAAAAACTGTTTTTT. Translated: CASSVGQGEKLFF. This rearrangement joins TRBV2 to TRBJ1-4; TRBD1 matches 9 bases. The CDR3 consists of 13 residues. Germline V gives CDR1 SNHLY, CDR2 FYNNEI. With V trimmed by 4 bases and J by 8 bases, 2 bases remained unmatched. The whole variable domain, remainder taken from reference TRBV2 and TRBJ1-4, is EPEVTQTPSHQVTQMGQEVILRCVPISNHLYFYWYRQILGQKVEFLVSFYNNEISEKSEIFDDQFSVERPDGSNFTLKIRSTKLEDSAMYFCASSVGQGEKLFFGSGTQLSVL.

CDR3 sequence: CASSFGTGVYEQYF. DNA for the CDR3: TGTGCCAGCAGCTTTGGGACAGGGGTCTACGAGCAGTACTTC. The chain uses TRBV5-6 and TRBJ2-7; the match to TRBD1 covers 10 bases. V trimming: 2 bases; J trimming: 3 bases; junction bases outside the gene matches: 2. Germline V gene lookup returns CDR1 SGHDT and CDR2 YYEEEE. This CDR3 contains 14 residues. Based on the CDR3 plus reference TRBV5-6 and TRBJ2-7, the full variable domain is DAGVTQSPTHLIKTRGQQVTLRCSPKSGHDTVSWYQQALGQGPQFIFQYYEEEERQRGNFPDRFSGHQFPNYSSELNVNALLLGDSALYLCASSFGTGVYEQYFGPGTRLTVT.

Only a few counts were recorded for this clone. The rearrangement links TRBV19 to TRBJ1-6, with TRBD1 identical over 8 bases. Germline lookup yields CDR1 LNHDA and CDR2 SQIVND (reference sequence). The J segment lost 7 bases and the V segment lost 8 bases, leaving 4 bases of the junction unmatched. This CDR3 contains 13 residues. This chain's CDR3 is CASQGQGNSPLHF. The CDR3 nucleotides read TGTGCCAGTCAAGGACAGGGAAATTCACCCCTCCACTTT.